This T cell receptor (beta chain) was profiled in a study of shared clonotypes between healthy human individuals. Broader study findings: On the whole, naive subsets had larger estimated richness than memory subsets had. Across a handful of donors, naive CD4 shared 5% to 6%, naive CD8 around 4%, memory CD4 roughly 2.5%, memory CD8 0.4% to 0.5%.

This clone was seen only once. What it recognizes is unknown. The same CDR3 also results from other DNA sequences found in this sample. V was shortened by 1 base and J by 3 bases, with 6 bases between the two germline ends. The length of the CDR3 is 13 residues. Germline-derived CDR1 and CDR2 are SGHDN and FVKESK. The run depth of the assay was deep. Here immunoSEQ multiplex PCR was the method, and the copy in TCRdb shows in-frame clones only, minus some. The repertoire holds 640,000 or so clones, with more than 70% as singletons. Only Caucasian adults living in Nashville, Tennessee served as donors. Input material: memory CD4+ T cells sorted from blood. This sample's subset: CD45RA-negative fraction. This TCR derives from a woman in her thirties in good health. The chain has TRBV14 and TRBJ1-1; unclear D gene. Written as DNA, the CDR3 is TGTGCCAGCAGCCAAGTCGGAGACACTGAAGCTTTCTTT. Translated: CASSQVGDTEAFF. Using reference TRBV14 and TRBJ1-1 for the parts outside the CDR3, the full variable domain is EAGVTQFPSHSVIEKGQTVTLRCDPISGHDNLYWYRRVMGKEIKFLLHFVKESKQDESGMPNNRFLAERTGGTYSTLKVQPAELEDSGVYFCASSQVGDTEAFFGQGTRLTVV.